This T cell receptor (beta chain) was found in a study of shared clonotypes between healthy human individuals. CD45RO-negative, CCR7-selected cells formed the naive CD8 fraction, which excluded terminally differentiated effector memory CD45RA+ cells. Adult donors, all healthy and HIV-negative, had no recent acute infections or vaccinations. Genomic DNA of each subset was evenly split across several immunoSEQ plates. TCRdb keeps only in-frame clones here, not all; method: immunoSEQ multiplex PCR. Among under 600,000 clones listed, roughly 98% were seen once. Trimming removed 7 bases at V and 6 bases at J, with 6 bases between. The CDR3 runs 11 residues. Looked up from germline, CDR1 is WSHSY and CDR2 is SAAADI.

The material sequenced was naive CD8+ T cells sorted from blood. The receptor was derived from a man in his thirties or forties in good health. The chain recombines TRBV10-2 with TRBJ2-2; D is possibly TRBD1 (5 bases). The DNA of the CDR3 is TGCGCCAGCAACAGGCCCGGGGAGCTGTTTTTT. Residues: CASNRPGELFF.